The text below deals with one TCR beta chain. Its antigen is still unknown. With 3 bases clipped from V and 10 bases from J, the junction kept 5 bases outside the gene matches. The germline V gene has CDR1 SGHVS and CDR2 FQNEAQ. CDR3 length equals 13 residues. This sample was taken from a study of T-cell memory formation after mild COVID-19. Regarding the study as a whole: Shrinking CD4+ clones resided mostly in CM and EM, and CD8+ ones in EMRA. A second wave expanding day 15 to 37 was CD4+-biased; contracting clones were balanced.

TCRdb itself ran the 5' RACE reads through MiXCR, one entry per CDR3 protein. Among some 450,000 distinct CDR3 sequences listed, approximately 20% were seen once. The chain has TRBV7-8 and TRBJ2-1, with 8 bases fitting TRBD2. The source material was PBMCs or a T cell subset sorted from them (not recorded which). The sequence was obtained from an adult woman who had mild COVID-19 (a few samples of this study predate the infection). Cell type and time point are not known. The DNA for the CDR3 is TGTGCCAGCAGCTTCAGCCTAGCGGGCGAGCAGTTCTTC. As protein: CASSFSLAGEQFF.